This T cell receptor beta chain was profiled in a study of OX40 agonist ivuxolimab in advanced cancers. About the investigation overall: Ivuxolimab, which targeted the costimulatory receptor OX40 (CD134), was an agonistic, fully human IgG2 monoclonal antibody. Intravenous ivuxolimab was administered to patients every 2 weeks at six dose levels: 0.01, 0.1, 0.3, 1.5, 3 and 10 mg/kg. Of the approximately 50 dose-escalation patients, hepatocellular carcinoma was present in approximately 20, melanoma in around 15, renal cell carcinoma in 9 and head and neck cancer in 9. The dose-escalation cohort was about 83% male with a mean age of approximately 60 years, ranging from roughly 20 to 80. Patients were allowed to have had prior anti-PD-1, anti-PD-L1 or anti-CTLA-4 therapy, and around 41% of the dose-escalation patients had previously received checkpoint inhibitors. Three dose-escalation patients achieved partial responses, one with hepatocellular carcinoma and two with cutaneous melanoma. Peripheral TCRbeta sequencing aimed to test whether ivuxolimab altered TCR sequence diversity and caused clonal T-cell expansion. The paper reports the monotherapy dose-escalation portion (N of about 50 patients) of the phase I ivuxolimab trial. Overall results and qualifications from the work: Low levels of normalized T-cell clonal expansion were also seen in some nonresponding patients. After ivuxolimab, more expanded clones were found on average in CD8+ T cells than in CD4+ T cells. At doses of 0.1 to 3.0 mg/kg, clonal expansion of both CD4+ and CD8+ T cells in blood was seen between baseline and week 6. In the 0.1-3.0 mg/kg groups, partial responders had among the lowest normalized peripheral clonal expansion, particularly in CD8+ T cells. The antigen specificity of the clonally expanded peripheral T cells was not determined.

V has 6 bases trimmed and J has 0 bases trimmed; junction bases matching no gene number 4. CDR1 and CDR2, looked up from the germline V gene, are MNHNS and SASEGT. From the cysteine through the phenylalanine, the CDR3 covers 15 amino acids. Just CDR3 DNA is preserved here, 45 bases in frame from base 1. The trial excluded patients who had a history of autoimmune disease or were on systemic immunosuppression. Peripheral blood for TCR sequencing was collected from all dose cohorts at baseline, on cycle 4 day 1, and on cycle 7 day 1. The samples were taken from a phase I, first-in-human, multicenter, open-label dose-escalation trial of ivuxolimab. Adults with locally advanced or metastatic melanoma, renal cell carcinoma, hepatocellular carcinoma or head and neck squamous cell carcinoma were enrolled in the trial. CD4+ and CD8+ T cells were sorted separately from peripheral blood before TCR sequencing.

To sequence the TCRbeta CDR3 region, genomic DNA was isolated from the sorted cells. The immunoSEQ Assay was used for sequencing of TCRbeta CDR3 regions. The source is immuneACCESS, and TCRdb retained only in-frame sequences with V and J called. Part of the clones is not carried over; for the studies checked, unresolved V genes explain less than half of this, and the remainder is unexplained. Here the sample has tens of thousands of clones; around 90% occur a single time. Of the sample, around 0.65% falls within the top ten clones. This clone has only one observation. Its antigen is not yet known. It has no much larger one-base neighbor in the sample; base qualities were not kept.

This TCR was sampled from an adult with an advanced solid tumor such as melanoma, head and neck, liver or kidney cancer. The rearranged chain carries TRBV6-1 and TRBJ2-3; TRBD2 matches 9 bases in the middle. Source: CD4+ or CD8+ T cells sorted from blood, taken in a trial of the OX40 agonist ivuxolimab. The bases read TGTGCCAGCAGAGGACTAGCGTTTAGCACAGATACGCAGTATTTT. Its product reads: CASRGLAFSTDTQYF.